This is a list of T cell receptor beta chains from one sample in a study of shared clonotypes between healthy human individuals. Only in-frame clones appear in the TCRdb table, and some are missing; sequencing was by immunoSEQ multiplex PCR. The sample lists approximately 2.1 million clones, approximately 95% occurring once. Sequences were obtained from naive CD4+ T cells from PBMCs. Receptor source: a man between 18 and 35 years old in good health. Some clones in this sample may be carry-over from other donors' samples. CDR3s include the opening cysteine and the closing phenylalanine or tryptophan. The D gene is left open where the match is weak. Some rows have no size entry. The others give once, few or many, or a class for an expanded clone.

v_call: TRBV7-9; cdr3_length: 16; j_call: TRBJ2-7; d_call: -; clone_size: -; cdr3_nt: TGTGCCAGCAGCTTAGCGAGGGGGACGGCTTCCTACGAGCAGTACTTC; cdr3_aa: CASSLARGTASYEQYF
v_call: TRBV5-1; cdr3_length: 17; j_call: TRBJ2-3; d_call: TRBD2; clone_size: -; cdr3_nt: TGCGCCAGCAGCATCGGACTAGCGGGAGGAGAGGCAGATACGCAGTATTTT; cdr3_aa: CASSIGLAGGEADTQYF
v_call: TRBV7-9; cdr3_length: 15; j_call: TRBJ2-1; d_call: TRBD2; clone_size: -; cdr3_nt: TGTGCCAGCAGCTCGAGACTAGCGGGAGGGGGGGAGCAGTTCTTC; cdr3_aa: CASSSRLAGGGEQFF
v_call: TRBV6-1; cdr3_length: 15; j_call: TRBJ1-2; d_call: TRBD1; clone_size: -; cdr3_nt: TGTGCCAGCACTTTTTCGGGACAGGGGTTGTATGGCTACACCTTC; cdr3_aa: CASTFSGQGLYGYTF
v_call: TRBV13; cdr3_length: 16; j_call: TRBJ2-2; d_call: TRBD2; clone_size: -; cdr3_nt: TGTGCCAGCAGCTTAGAGGGGACTAAGAACACCGGGGAGCTGTTTTTT; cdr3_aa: CASSLEGTKNTGELFF
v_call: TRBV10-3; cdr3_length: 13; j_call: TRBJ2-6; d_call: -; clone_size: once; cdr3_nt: TGTGCCATCAGTGAGTCTGGGGCCAACGTCCTGACTTTC; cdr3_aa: CAISESGANVLTF
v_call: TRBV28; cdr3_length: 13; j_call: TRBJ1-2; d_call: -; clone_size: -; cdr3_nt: TGTGCCACCCCGGGAGGGGGAAGGTATGGCTACACCTTC; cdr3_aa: CATPGGGRYGYTF
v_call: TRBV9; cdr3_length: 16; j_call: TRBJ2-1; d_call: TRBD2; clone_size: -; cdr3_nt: TGTGCCAGCAGCGTAGCTCGACTAGCGGGAGCAAGTGAGCAGTTCTTC; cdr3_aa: CASSVARLAGASEQFF
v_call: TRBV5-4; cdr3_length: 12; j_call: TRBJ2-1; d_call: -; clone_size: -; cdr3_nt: TGTGCCAGCAGTCAGGTAGCGACCTCGGAGTTCTTC; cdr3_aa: CASSQVATSEFF
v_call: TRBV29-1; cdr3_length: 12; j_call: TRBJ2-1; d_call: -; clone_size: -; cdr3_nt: TGCAGCGTGGCTACCTTGGGGAATGAGCAGTTCTTC; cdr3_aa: CSVATLGNEQFF
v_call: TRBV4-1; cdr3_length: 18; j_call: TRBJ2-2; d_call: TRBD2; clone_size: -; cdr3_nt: TGCGCCAGCAGCCAGTCCCAGACTAGCGGGAGAGGAACCGGGGAGCTGTTTTTT; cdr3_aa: CASSQSQTSGRGTGELFF
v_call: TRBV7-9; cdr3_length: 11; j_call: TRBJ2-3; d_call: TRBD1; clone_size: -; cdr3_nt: TGTGCCAGCAGCTTGGACAGGAGGCAGTATTTT; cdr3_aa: CASSLDRRQYF
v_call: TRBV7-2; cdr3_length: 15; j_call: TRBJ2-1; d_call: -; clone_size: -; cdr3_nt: TGTGCCAGCAGCTTAGCAAGGCTAACCTACAATGAGCAGTTCTTC; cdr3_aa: CASSLARLTYNEQFF
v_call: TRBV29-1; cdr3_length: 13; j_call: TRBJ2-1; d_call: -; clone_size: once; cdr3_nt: TGCAGCGTTGAAGCCGGCAGGTACAATGAGCAGTTCTTC; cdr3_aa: CSVEAGRYNEQFF
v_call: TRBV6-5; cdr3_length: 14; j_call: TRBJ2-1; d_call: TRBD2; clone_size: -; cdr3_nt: TGTGCCAGCAGTTATCGACTAGCGGGCAACGAGCAGTTCTTC; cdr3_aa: CASSYRLAGNEQFF
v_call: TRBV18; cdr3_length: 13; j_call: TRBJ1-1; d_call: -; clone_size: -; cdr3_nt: TGTGCCAGCTCCCCCCTGAGGGCGGCTGAAGCTTTCTTT; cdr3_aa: CASSPLRAAEAFF
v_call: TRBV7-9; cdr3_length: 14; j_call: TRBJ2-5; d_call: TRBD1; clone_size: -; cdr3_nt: TGTGCCAGCAGCTTAGGAGGGGGCGTGAAGACCCAGTACTTC; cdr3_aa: CASSLGGGVKTQYF
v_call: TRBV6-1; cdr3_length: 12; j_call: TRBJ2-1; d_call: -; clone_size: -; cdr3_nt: TGTGCCAGCAGTGAATTCCTTCCTGAGCAGTTCTTC; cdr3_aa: CASSEFLPEQFF
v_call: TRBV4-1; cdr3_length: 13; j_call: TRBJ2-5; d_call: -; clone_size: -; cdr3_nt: TGCGCCAGCAGCTCCCGGACCGAAGAGACCCAGTACTTC; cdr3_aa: CASSSRTEETQYF
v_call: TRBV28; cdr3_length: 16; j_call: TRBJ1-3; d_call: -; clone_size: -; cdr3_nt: TGTGCCAGCAGTTTATCCTTGACCGGACGCGGAAACACCATATATTTT; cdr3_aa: CASSLSLTGRGNTIYF
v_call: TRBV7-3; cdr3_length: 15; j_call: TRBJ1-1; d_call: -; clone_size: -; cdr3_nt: TGTGCCAGCAGCCTAGGGGGACATGAGAACACTGAAGCTTTCTTT; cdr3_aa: CASSLGGHENTEAFF
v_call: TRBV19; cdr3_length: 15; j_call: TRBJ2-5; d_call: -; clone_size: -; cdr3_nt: TGTGCCAGTAGTATAGGACAGGCGACGTGGGAGACCCAGTACTTC; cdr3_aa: CASSIGQATWETQYF
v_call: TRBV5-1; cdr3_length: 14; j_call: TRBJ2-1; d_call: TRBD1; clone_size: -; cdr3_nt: TGCGCCAGCAGCTCCCAGGGACAGGGATTTGAGCAGTTCTTC; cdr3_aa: CASSSQGQGFEQFF
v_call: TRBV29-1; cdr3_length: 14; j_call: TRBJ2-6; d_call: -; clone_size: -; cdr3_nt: TGCAGCGCTCTGACAGGTTCTGGGGCCAACGTCCTGACTTTC; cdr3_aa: CSALTGSGANVLTF
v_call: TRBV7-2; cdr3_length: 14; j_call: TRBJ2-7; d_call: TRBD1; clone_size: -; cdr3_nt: TGTGCCAGCAGCCCATCCAGGGGGTCCTACGAGCAGTACTTC; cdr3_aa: CASSPSRGSYEQYF
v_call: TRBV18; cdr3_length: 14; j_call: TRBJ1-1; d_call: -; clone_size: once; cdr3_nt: TGTGCCAGCTCACTTGGGCGGTCGAACACTGAAGCTTTCTTT; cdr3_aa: CASSLGRSNTEAFF
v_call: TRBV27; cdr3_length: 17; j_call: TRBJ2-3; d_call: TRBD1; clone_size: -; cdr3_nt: TGTGCCAGCAGTGTCGGACAGGGCCCCGATAGGGGAGATACGCAGTATTTT; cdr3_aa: CASSVGQGPDRGDTQYF
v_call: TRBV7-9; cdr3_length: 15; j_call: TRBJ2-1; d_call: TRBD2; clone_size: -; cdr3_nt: TGTGCCAGCAGTCATCGACTAGCGGTTAACAATGAGCAGTTCTTC; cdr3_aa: CASSHRLAVNNEQFF
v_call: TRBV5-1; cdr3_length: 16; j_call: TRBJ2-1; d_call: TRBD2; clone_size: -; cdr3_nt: TGCGCCAGCAGCATGGGTTTGCTAGCGGGAGGTTATGAGCAGTTCTTC; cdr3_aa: CASSMGLLAGGYEQFF
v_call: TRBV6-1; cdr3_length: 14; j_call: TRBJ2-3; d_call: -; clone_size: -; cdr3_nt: TGTGCCAGCAGTGAAGCCGGAAATCCAGATACGCAGTATTTT; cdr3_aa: CASSEAGNPDTQYF
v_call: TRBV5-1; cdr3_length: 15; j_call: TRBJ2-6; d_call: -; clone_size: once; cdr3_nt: TGCGCCAGCAGCTTGGAGGGATCTGGGGCCAACGTCCTGACTTTC; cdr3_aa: CASSLEGSGANVLTF
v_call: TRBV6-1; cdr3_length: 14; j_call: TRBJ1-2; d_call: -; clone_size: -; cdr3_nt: TGTGCCAGCAGTGAAAGGACAGCGTACTATGGCTACACCTTC; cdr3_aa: CASSERTAYYGYTF
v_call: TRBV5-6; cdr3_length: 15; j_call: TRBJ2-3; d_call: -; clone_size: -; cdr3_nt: TGTGCCAGCAGGCTCCCGGGTGGGGCCTCCGATACGCAGTATTTT; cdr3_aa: CASRLPGGASDTQYF
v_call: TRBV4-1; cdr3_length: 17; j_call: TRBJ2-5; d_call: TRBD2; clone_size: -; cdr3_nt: TGCGCCAGCAGCCAACTCTCAGCGGGAAGGAGGGGAGAGACCCAGTACTTC; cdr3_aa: CASSQLSAGRRGETQYF
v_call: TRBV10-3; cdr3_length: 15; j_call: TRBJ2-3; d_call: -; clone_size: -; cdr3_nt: TGTGCCATCAGCGACCCCAATAGCGACACAGATACGCAGTATTTT; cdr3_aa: CAISDPNSDTDTQYF
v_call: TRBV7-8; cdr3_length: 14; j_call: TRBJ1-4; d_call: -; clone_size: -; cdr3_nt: TGTGCCAGCAGCTTAACCCTCGCGGAGGAAAAACTGTTTTTT; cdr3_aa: CASSLTLAEEKLFF
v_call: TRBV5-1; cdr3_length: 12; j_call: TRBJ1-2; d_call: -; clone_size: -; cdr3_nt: TGCGCCAGCAGCTTAGCAGGGGAGAGCTACACCTTC; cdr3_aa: CASSLAGESYTF
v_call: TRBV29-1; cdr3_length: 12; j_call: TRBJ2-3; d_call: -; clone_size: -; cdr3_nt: TGCAGCGCTGACCAGCCCACAGATACGCAGTATTTT; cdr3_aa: CSADQPTDTQYF
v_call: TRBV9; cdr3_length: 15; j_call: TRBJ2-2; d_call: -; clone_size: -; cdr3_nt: TGTGCCAGCAGCGTAGGCGGGTTGAACACCGGGGAGCTGTTTTTT; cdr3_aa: CASSVGGLNTGELFF
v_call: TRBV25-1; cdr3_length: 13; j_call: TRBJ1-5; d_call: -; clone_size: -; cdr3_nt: TGTGCCAGCAGTGATACAGGGAATCAGCCCCAGCATTTT; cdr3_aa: CASSDTGNQPQHF
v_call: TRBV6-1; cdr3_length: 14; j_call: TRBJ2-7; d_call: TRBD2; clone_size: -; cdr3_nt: TGTGCCAGCAGTCAACGACTAGCGGGATACGAGCAGTACTTC; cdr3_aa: CASSQRLAGYEQYF
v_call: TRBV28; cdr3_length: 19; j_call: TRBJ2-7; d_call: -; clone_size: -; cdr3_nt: TGTGCCAGCAGTTTTTCTTGGGTAGTCGGGCCAGGGGGGACCTACGAGCAGTACTTC; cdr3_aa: CASSFSWVVGPGGTYEQYF
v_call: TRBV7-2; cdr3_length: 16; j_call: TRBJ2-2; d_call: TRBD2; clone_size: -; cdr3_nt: TGTGCCAGCAGCTTACAGGGAGGGCCGCAGACCGGGGAGCTGTTTTTT; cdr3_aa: CASSLQGGPQTGELFF
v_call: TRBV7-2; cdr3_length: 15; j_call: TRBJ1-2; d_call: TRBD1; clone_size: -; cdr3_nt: TGTGCCAGCAGCTCGCCTAGGGACAGGGCCTATGGCTACACCTTC; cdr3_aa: CASSSPRDRAYGYTF
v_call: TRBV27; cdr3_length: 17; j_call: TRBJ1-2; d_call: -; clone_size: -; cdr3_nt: TGTGCCAGCAGTGCCAAACAAGGGACCGCCCTGAACTATGGCTACACCTTC; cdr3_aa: CASSAKQGTALNYGYTF
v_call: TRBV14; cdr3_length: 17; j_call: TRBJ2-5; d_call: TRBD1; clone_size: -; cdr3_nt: TGTGCCAGCAGCTATGGGCAGGGGGTTAATCGACTGGAGACCCAGTACTTC; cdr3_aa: CASSYGQGVNRLETQYF
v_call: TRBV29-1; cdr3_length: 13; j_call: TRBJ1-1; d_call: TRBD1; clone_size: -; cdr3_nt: TGCAGCGTCTGGGACAGGGCGAACACTGAAGCTTTCTTT; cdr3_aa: CSVWDRANTEAFF